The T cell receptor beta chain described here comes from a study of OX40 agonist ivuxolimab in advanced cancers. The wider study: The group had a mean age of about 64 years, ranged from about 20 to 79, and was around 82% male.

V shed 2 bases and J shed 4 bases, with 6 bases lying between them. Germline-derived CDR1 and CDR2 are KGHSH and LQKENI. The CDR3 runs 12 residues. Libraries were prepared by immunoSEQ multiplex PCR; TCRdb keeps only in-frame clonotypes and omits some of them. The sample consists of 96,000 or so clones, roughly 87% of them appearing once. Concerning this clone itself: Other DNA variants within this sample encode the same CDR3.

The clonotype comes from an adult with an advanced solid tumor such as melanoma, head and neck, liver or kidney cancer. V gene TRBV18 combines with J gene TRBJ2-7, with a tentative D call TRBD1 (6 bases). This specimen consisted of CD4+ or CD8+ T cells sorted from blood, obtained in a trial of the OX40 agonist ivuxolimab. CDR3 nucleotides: TGTGCCAGCTCACCAAGGGGGTACGAGCAGTACTTC. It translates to CASSPRGYEQYF.